This TCR beta chain was captured by sequencing in a study of metastatic and nonmetastatic thyroid tumors. Study-wide background: Across peripheral blood and tumor or nodule tissue samples taken from malignant and benign thyroid patients, the repertoires were compared with one another.

Notes on this clone: The antigen remains undetermined. One junction end does not reproduce the germline sequence, and a read error may be involved.

The entire patient cohort was treatment-naive prior to thyroid surgery. Authors' methods: Differences in CDR3 between clinicopathological groups were drawn on to build a classifier intended to discriminate distant-metastatic papillary thyroid cancer patients. TCRdb redid the clone calls on the PCR reads using MiXCR. What appears here as the V and J calls and clone size reflects TCRdb's work, not the paper's. The sample gives 75,000 to 95,000 clones, 9.5% to 15% of which show up once; 11% is in the top ten. General observations from the study: It was reported that TCR beta diversity was significantly higher in malignant thyroid tumors than benign nodules, in blood and tumor.

The germline V gene encodes CDR1 SGHTA and CDR2 FQGNSA. This CDR3 region has 13 residues. The V call is TRBV7-2, the J call TRBJ2-1, with D possibly TRBD2 on 6 matching bases. Specimen: blood. The clonotype was recovered from a female donor with papillary thyroid cancer or a benign thyroid nodule (not recorded which). Some clones in this sample may be carry-over from other donors' samples. CDR3 in amino acids: CASIPPREDDQFF. In DNA form, the CDR3 reads TGTGCCAGCATCCCGCCTAGGGAGGATGATCAGTTCTTC.